The 8 T cell receptor beta chains below were found in one sample sequenced in a study of cytomegalovirus exposure and HLA in healthy donors. Use of 60 Vbeta and 13 Jbeta primers characterized the PCR. Assay used: immunoSEQ multiplex PCR; TCRdb lists only in-frame clones, some missing. This sample has around 140,000 clones; 55% to 80% occur once, and the top ten carry 2% to 3%. Specimen: PBMCs. These TCRs come from a middle-aged woman in good health and CMV-seronegative.

Only a few counts were recorded for this clone. CDR3 sequence: CASSLVSGGEDTQYF. CDR3 in DNA: TGTGCCAGCAGCTTAGTTAGCGGGGGGGAAGATACGCAGTATTTT. This chain joins TRBV11-2 and TRBJ2-3, with 11 nucleotides matching TRBD2. V lost 1 base to trimming and J lost 5 bases; unmatched junction nucleotides: 2. Germline V gene data show CDR1 as SGHAT and CDR2 as FQNNGV. The CDR3 consists of 15 residues.

This chain joins TRBV19 and TRBJ1-2; 12 positions match TRBD1. The CDR3 contains 16 residues. After removal of 5 bases from V and 5 bases from J, the junction contained 9 bases not matched to a gene. CDR1 and CDR2 (germline): LNHDA, SQIVND (reference sequence). CDR3 amino acids: CASSVGTGGALYGYTF. The CDR3 DNA sequence: TGTGCCAGTAGTGTCGGGACAGGGGGCGCGTTATATGGCTACACCTTC.

The J gene is TRBJ2-5, the V gene TRBV11-1, with D perhaps matching TRBD1 (6 bases). CDR1 SGHAT and CDR2 FQDESV come from the germline V gene (reference sequence). The V and J ends lost 5 bases and 5 bases respectively, with 12 bases between them. The CDR3 totals 13 residues. The CDR3, as DNA: TGTGCCAGCAGCCCCCCAGGGGAGGAGACCCAGTACTTC. As protein: CASSPPGEETQYF.

The gene calls are TRBV7-8 and TRBJ1-5, with 7 bases fitting TRBD1. The CDR3 spans 16 residues. Losses at the gene ends were 2 bases for V and 4 bases for J; bases not matched to a gene: 8. Germline V gene lookup returns CDR1 SGHVS and CDR2 FQNEAQ. The CDR3 is CASSLSGQFRNQPQHF. The DNA of the CDR3 is TGTGCCAGCAGCTTATCGGGACAGTTTAGAAATCAGCCCCAGCATTTT.

Regarding this clone: Its ends do not fully match the called genes, so a read error is possible. V is TRBV18 and J is TRBJ1-2; 7 bases line up with TRBD1. CDR3 length: 20 residues. Germline V gene sequence: CDR1 KGHSH, CDR2 LQKENI. The CDR3 DNA follows: TGTGCCAGCTCACCTATCCGGGGTGATATGACAGGGAGACCTTACTATGGCTACGCCTTC. Encoded protein: CASSPIRGDMTGRPYYGYAF.

CDR3 DNA: TGTGCCTGGAGCCCTCAGGGTGCTAGGTCTAACTATGGCTACACCTTC. This sequence encodes CAWSPQGARSNYGYTF. V gene TRBV30 combines with J gene TRBJ1-2; possible D gene TRBD1, 5 bases. The V gene's germline CDR1 is GTSNPN and CDR2 SVGIG (reference sequence). CDR3 length: 16 amino acids. V was shortened by 3 bases and J by 0 bases, with 17 bases between the two germline ends.

The chain links TRBV19 to TRBJ1-2; 8 positions match TRBD1. The CDR3 length is 17 residues. V lost 3 bases, J lost 2 bases, and 11 bases stayed unmatched. Germline V gene lookup returns CDR1 LNHDA and CDR2 SQIVND (reference sequence). Here the CDR3 DNA reads TGTGCCAGTAGTATCCCCACCGACAGGGGCTACAACTATGGCTACACCTTC. It yields the protein CASSIPTDRGYNYGYTF. The full variable domain, with the rest looked up from reference TRBV19 and TRBJ1-2, is DGGITQSPKYLFRKEGQNVTLSCEQNLNHDAMYWYRQDPGQGLRLIYYSQIVNDFQKGDIAEGYSVSREKKESFPLTVTSAQKNPTAFYLCASSIPTDRGYNYGYTFGSGTRLTVV.

This chain connects TRBV7-2 to TRBJ1-1; possibly TRBD1 for D (5 bases). The CDR3 is 14 amino acids. Per germline, CDR1 SGHTA and CDR2 FQGNSA. The ends were cut back, 1 base at V and 3 bases at J, with 9 bases in the middle. The CDR3 sequence: CASSLGDSYTEAFF. Here the CDR3 DNA reads TGTGCCAGCAGCTTAGGAGACAGCTACACTGAAGCTTTCTTT.